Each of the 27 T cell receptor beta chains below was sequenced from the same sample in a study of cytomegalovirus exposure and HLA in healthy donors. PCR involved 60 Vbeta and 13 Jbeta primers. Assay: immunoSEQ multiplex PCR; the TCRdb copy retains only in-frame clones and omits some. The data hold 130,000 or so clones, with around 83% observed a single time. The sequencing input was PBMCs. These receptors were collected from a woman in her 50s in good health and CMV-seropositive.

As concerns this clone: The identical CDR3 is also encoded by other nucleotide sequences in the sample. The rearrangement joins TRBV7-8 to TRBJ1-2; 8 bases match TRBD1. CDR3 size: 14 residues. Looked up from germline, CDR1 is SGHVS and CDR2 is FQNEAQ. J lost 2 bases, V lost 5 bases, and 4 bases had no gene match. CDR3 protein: CASSPRTGNYGYTF. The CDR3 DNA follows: TGTGCCAGCAGCCCGAGGACAGGGAACTATGGCTACACCTTC.

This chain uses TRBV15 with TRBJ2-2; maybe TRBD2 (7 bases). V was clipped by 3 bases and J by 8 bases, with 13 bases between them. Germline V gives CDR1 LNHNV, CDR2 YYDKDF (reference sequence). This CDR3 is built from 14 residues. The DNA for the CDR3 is TGTGCCACCAGCAGTGGCAGGGGAGGGGGGGAGCTGTTTTTT. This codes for CATSSGRGGGELFF.

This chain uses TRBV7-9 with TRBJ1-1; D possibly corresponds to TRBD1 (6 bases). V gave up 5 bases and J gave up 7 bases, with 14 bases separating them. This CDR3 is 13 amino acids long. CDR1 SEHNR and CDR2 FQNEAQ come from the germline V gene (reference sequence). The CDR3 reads CASSIRGKIEAFF. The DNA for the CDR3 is TGTGCCAGCAGCATTAGGGGGAAGATTGAAGCTTTCTTT.

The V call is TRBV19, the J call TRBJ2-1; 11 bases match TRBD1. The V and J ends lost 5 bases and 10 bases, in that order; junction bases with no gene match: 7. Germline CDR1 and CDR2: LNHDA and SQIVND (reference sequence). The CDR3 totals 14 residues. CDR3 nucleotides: TGTGCCAGTAGTGCCCGGGACAGGGGGGACGAGCAGTTCTTC. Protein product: CASSARDRGDEQFF.

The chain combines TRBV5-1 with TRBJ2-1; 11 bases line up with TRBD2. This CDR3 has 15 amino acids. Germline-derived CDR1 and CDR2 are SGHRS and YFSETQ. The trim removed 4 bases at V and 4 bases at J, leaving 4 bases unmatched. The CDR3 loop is CASSVTSGGYNEQFF. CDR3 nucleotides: TGCGCCAGCAGCGTAACTAGCGGGGGTTACAATGAGCAGTTCTTC. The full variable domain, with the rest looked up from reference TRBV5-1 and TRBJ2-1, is KAGVTQTPRYLIKTRGQQVTLSCSPISGHRSVSWYQQTPGQGLQFLFEYFSETQRNKGNFPGRFSGRQFSNSRSEMNVSTLELGDSALYLCASSVTSGGYNEQFFGPGTRLTVL.

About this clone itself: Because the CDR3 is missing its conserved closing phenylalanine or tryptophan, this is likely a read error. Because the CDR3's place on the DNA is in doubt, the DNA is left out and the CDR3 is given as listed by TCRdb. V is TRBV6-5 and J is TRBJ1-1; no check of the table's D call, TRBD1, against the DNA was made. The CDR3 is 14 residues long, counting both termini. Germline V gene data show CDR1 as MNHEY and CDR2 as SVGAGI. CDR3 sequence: CASSYSPGQGPTSC.

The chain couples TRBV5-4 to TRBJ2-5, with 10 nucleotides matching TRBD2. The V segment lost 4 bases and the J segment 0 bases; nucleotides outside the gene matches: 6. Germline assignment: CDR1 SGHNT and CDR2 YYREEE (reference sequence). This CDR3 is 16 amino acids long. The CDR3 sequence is CASSPTLAGDQETQYF. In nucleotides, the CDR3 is TGTGCCAGCAGCCCGACCCTAGCGGGGGACCAAGAGACCCAGTACTTC.

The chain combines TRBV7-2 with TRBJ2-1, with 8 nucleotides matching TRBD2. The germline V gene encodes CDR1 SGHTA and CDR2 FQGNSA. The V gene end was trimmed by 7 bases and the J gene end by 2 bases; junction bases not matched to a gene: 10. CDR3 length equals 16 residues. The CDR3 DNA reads TGTGCCAGCATCACCACGGCGGGGGGCACCTACAATGAGCAGTTCTTC. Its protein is CASITTAGGTYNEQFF.

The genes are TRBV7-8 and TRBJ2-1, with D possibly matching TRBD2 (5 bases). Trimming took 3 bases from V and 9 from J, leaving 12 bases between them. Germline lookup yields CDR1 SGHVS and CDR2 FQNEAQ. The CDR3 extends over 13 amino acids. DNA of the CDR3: TGTGCCAGCAGCTTTCATCAAGGAGGTGAGCAGTTCTTC. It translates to CASSFHQGGEQFF. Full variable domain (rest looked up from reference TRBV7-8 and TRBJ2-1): GAGVSQSPRYKVAKRGQDVALRCDPISGHVSLFWYQQALGQGPEFLTYFQNEAQLDKSGLPSDRFFAERPEGSVSTLKIQRTQQEDSAVYLCASSFHQGGEQFFGPGTRLTVL.

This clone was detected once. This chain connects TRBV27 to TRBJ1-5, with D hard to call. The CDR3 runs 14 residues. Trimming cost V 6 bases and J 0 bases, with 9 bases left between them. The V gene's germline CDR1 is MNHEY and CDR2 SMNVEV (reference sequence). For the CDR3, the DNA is TGTGCCAGCAGGTCAGTTTATAGCAATCAGCCCCAGCATTTT. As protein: CASRSVYSNQPQHF.

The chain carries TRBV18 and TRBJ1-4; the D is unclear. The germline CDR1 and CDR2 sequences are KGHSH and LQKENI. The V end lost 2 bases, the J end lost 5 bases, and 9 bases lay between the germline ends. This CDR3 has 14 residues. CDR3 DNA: TGTGCCAGCTCACCAGCCCGAACAAATGAAAAACTGTTTTTT. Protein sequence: CASSPARTNEKLFF.

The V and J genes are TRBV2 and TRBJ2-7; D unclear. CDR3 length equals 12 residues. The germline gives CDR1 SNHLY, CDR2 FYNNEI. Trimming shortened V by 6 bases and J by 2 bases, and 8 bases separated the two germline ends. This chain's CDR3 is CASRLTTYEQYF. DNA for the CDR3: TGTGCCAGCAGACTCACTACCTACGAGCAGTACTTC.

CDR3 loop: CASSQFAGENQPQHF. The CDR3, as DNA: TGTGCCAGCAGCCAATTTGCGGGGGAGAATCAGCCCCAGCATTTT. V and J are TRBV16 and TRBJ1-5; D is perhaps TRBD1 (5 bases). The CDR3 runs to 15 residues. V was shortened by 1 base and J by 4 bases, with 11 bases between the two germline ends. Germline CDR1 and CDR2: KGHSY and FQNENV.

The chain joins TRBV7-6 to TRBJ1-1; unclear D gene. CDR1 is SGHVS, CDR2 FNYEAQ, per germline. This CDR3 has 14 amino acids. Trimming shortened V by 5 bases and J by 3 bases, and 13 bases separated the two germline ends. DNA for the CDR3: TGTGCCAGCAGCCCCCCCGGTCAGGACACTGAAGCTTTCTTT. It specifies CASSPPGQDTEAFF.

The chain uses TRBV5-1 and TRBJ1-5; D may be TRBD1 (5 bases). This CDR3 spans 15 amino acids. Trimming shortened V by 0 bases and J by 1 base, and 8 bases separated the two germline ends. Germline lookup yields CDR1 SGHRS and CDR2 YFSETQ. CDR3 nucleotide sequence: TGCGCCAGCAGCTTGGCGGGGGTGAGCAATCAGCCCCAGCATTTT. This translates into CASSLAGVSNQPQHF.

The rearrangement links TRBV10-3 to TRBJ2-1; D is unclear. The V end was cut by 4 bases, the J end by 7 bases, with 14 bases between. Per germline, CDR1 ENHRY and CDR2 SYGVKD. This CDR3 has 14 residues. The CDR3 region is CAISGSSWINEQFF. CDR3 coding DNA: TGTGCCATCAGTGGGAGCTCCTGGATTAATGAGCAGTTCTTC.

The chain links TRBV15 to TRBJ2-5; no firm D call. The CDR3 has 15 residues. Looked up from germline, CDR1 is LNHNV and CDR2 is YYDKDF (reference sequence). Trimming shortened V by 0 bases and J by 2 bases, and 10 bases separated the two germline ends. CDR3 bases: TGTGCCACCAGCAGAGATGCGGCCTTTCAAGAGACCCAGTACTTC. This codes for CATSRDAAFQETQYF. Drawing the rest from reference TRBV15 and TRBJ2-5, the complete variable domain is DAMVIQNPRYQVTQFGKPVTLSCSQTLNHNVMYWYQQKSSQAPKLLFHYYDKDFNNEADTPDNFQSRRPNTSFCFLDIRSPGLGDTAMYLCATSRDAAFQETQYFGPGTRLLVL.

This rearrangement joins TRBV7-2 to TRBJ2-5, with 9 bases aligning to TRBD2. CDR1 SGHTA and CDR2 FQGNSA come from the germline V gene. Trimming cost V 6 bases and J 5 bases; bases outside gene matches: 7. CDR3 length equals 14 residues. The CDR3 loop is CASSLGLARETQYF. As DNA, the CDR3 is TGTGCCAGCAGTCTAGGACTAGCGAGGGAGACCCAGTACTTC.

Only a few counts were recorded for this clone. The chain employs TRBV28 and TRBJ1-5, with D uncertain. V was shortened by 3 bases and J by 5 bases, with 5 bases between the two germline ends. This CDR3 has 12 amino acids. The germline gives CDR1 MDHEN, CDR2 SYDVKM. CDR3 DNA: TGTGCCAGCAGTTTGGCGGATCAGCCCCAGCATTTT. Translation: CASSLADQPQHF.

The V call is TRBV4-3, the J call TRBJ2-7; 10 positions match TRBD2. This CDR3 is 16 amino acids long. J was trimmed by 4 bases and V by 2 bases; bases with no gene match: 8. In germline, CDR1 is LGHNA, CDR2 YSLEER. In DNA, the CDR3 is TGCGCCAGCAGCCAATTGCTAGCGGGAGAAGTGTACGAGCAGTACTTC. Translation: CASSQLLAGEVYEQYF.

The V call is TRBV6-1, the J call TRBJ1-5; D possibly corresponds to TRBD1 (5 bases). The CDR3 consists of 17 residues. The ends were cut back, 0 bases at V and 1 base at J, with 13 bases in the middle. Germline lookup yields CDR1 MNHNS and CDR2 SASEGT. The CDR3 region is CASSEALGGKSNQPQHF. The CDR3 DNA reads TGTGCCAGCAGTGAAGCGCTGGGGGGGAAGAGCAATCAGCCCCAGCATTTT.

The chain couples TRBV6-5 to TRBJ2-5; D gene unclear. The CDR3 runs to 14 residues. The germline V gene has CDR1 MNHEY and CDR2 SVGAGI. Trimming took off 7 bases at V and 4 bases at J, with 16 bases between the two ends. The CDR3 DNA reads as TGTGCCAGCACTCCCTTTGTCCAGTCAGAGACCCAGTACTTC. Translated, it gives CASTPFVQSETQYF.

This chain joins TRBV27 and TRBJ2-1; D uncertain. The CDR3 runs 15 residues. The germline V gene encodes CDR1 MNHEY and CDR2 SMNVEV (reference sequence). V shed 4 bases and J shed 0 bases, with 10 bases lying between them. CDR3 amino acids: CASSSFMSSYNEQFF. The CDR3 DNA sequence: TGTGCCAGCAGTTCGTTCATGAGCTCCTACAATGAGCAGTTCTTC.

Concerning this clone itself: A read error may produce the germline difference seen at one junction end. The CDR3 sequence is CASSLSWPEVGGANGLTF. The DNA for the CDR3 is TGTGCCAGCAGTTTATCTTGGCCCGAGGTAGGGGGGGCCAACGGCCTGACTTTC. The rearrangement uses TRBV28 and TRBJ2-6; D possibly corresponds to TRBD2 (7 bases). This CDR3 spans 18 amino acids. Germline V gives CDR1 MDHEN, CDR2 SYDVKM. The variable domain in full, with the rest retrieved from reference TRBV28 and TRBJ2-6, is DVKVTQSSRYLVKRTGEKVFLECVQDMDHENMFWYRQDPGLGLRLIYFSYDVKMKEKGDIPEGYSVSREKKERFSLILESASTNQTSMYLCASSLSWPEVGGANGLTFGAGSRLTVL.

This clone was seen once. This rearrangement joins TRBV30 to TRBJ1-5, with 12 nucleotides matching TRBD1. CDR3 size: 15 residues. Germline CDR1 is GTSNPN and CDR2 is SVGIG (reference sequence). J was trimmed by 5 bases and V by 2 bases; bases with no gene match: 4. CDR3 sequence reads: CAWSRDRGLYQPQHF. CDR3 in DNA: TGTGCCTGGAGTCGGGACAGGGGGCTCTATCAGCCCCAGCATTTT.

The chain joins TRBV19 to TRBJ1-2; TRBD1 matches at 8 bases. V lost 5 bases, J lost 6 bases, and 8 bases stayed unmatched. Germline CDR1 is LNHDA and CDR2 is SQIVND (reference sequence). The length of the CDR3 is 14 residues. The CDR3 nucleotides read TGTGCCAGTAGTTTTCGGGCAGGGGGCGATGGCTACACCTTC. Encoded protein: CASSFRAGGDGYTF.

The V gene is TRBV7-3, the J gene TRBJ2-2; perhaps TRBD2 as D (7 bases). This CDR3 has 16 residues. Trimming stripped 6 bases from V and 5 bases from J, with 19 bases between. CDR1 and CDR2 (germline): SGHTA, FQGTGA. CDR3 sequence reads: CASRKGGGSRTGELFF. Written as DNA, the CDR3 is TGTGCCAGCAGAAAGGGGGGCGGGAGCCGGACCGGGGAGCTGTTTTTT.